Ten or more counts support the clone carrying this T cell receptor (beta chain). This entry is derived from a study of CD4 and CD8 cells across lung adenocarcinoma regions. The trim removed 1 base at V and 3 bases at J, leaving 0 bases unmatched. This CDR3 comprises 14 residues. Germline V CDR1 and CDR2: LGHDT, YNNKEL (reference sequence). Each CDR3 protein is one row after TCRdb ran MiXCR on the PCR reads. The table lists about 8,200 distinct CDR3 sequences, roughly 50% of them singletons, with around 96% in the top ten. The patients had localized lung adenocarcinoma, a non-small cell subtype. This sequence originates from a male donor with lung adenocarcinoma. The CD4 and CD8 labels of this study may be unreliable. The sample taken for sequencing was CD8+ T cells from the center of a lung tumor. The chain has TRBV3-1 and TRBJ2-3, with 8 bases identical to TRBD2. For the CDR3, the DNA is TGTGCCAGCAGCCAAGCGGGGGGGACAGATACGCAGTATTTT. Protein sequence: CASSQAGGTDTQYF.